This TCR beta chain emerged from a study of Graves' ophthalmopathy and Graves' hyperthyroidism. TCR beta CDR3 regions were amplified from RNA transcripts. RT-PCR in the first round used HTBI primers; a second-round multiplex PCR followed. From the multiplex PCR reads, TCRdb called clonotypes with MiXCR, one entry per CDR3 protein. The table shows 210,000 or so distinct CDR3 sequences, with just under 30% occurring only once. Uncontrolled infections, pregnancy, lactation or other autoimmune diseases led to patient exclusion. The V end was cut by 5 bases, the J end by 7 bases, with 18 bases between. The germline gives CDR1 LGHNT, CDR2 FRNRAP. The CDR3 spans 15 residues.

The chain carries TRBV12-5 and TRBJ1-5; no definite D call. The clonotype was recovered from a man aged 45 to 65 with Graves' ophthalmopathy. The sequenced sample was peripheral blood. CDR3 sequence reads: CASGLDQVGRQPQHF. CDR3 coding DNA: TGTGCTAGTGGTCTGGATCAGGTCGGTAGGCAGCCCCAGCATTTT.